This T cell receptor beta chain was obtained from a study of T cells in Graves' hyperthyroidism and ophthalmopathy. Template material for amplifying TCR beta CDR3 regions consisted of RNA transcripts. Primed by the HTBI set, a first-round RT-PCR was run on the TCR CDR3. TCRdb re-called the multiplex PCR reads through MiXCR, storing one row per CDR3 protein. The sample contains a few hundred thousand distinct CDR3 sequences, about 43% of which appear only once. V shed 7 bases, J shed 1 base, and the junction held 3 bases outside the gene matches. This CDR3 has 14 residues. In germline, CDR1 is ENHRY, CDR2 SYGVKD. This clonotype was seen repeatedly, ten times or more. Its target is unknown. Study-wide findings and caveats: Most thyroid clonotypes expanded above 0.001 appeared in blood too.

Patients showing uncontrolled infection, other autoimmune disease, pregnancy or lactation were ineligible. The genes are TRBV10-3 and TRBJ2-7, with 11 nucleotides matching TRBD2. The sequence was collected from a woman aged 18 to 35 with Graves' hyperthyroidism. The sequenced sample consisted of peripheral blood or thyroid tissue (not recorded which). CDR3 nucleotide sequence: TGTGCCATCACTGGGACTAGCGGTTCCTACGAGCAGTACTTC. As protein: CAITGTSGSYEQYF.